Detailed here is one TCR beta chain. This entry belongs to a study of blood T cell repertoires in COVID-19. Across the study: Donors in the United States, Italy and Spain gave samples during acute or convalescent COVID-19. Sources were T cells, B-cell-depleted T cells, or PBMCs; the material itself was cDNA or gDNA.

Clones were read by immunoSEQ multiplex PCR, and TCRdb kept only the in-frame ones, dropping some. The table shows roughly 180,000 clones, with roughly four fifths occurring only once. Each participant's cohort was designated according to participant-reported clinical history. The V gene's germline CDR1 is SGDLS and CDR2 YYNGEE. Trimming took 2 bases from V and 6 from J; bases not matched to a gene: 8. CDR3 length equals 16 residues. The rearrangement links TRBV9 to TRBJ1-2; the match to TRBD1 covers 12 bases. Sample: PBMCs or T cells enriched from blood (not recorded which). The origin of this receptor is a man aged 35 to 55 who had recovered from COVID-19. The DNA for the CDR3 is TGTGCCAGCAGCGTCTCCGGGACAGGGGGCGGTGATGGCTACACCTTC. The encoded protein is CASSVSGTGGGDGYTF.